Listed below are T cell receptor beta chains from one sample, sequenced in a study of blood T cells in healthy people across ages. TCRdb reprocessed the 5' RACE reads via MiXCR and lists one record per CDR3 protein. This sample has 650,000 to 950,000 distinct CDR3 sequences, with 40% to 50% found just once. Sample: blood. All receptors come from a man aged 55-75 years in good health. CDR3s include the opening cysteine and the closing phenylalanine or tryptophan. Each record gives: CDR3 DNA, CDR3 protein, D gene, clone size, CDR3 length, J gene, V gene. A D gene is named only where the DNA matches it firmly. The size field is filled for only some rows; it gives once, few, many or a size class.

TGTGCCACCGCGACGACCGGGACATTTAACTATGGCTACACCTTC | CATATTGTFNYGYTF | . | . | 15 | TRBJ1-2 | TRBV28
TGCGCCAGCAGCGTTGGCCCCGAAACAGGGTTCGGGCAGTTCTTC | CASSVGPETGFGQFF | . | few | 15 | TRBJ2-1 | TRBV5-1
TGTGCCAACACCCATGGGACTAGCGGGAGCTACGAGCAGTACTTC | CANTHGTSGSYEQYF | TRBD2 | . | 15 | TRBJ2-7 | TRBV6-2/TRBV6-3
TGTGCCAGCAGCTTTGGACAGGGGAAGGGCACTGAAGCTTTCTTT | CASSFGQGKGTEAFF | TRBD1 | . | 15 | TRBJ1-1 | TRBV7-9
TGTGCCAGCAGTCCGACTAGCGGGGGAAGGAATGAGCAGTTCTTC | CASSPTSGGRNEQFF | TRBD2 | . | 15 | TRBJ2-1 | TRBV6-6
TGCGCCAGCAGCCTATCCATCACGGTCTCCTACGAGCAGTACTTC | CASSLSITVSYEQYF | . | . | 15 | TRBJ2-7 | TRBV5-1
TGCAGTGCTACGGACAGGAGGCCTAACTATGGCTACACCTTC | CSATDRRPNYGYTF | TRBD1 | . | 14 | TRBJ1-2 | TRBV20-1
TGTGCCAGCAGGATGGAGGGCGGGGCCCCTAAGCAGTTCTTC | CASRMEGGAPKQFF | . | . | 14 | TRBJ2-1 | TRBV6-2/TRBV6-3
TGTGCCAGCAGCTTGGGACCACAGGGGCGGAATGAGCAGTTCTTC | CASSLGPQGRNEQFF | TRBD1 | . | 15 | TRBJ2-1 | TRBV5-5
TGTGCCAGCAGCTTAATCGCCTACGAGCAGTACTTC | CASSLIAYEQYF | . | . | 12 | TRBJ2-7 | TRBV7-2
TGCAGTGTTAAGAACGCGTCGTACAGGGGTGGCGAGCAGTACTTC | CSVKNASYRGGEQYF | TRBD1 | . | 15 | TRBJ2-7 | TRBV20-1
TGTGCCAGCAGCGCAAACAGGGCGAAGGGGACTGAAGCTTTCTTT | CASSANRAKGTEAFF | . | . | 15 | TRBJ1-1 | TRBV11-3
TGCAGTGCTACCGAGCGGGAAGGGCGAGAGACCCAGTACTTC | CSATEREGRETQYF | TRBD2 | few | 14 | TRBJ2-5 | TRBV20-1
TGTGCCAGCAGTCCTCCTGGGGTCAGGCGGGGAATCACAGATACGCAGTATTTT | CASSPPGVRRGITDTQYF | . | few | 18 | TRBJ2-3 | TRBV12-3/TRBV12-4
TGTGCCAGTTCAGGGTGGCAGGCGAAAACATTCTCCTACAATGAGCAGTTCTTC | CASSGWQAKTFSYNEQFF | . | . | 18 | TRBJ2-1 | TRBV6-2/TRBV6-3
TGCAGTGCAAGAGCGGGACTAGCGGGGCAGTATTTT | CSARAGLAGQYF | TRBD2 | few | 12 | TRBJ2-3 | TRBV20-1
TGTGCCAGCAGTTTGGTGTACGAGCAGTACTTC | CASSLVYEQYF | . | many | 11 | TRBJ2-7 | TRBV12-3/TRBV12-4
TGTGCCAGCAGCGCCCAGACAGGGTTGAACACTGAAGCTTTCTTT | CASSAQTGLNTEAFF | TRBD1 | many | 15 | TRBJ1-1 | TRBV9
TGTGCCAGCAGCCTAGCGGAACGGAGCTCCTACAATGAGCAGTACTTC | CASSLAERSSYNEQYF | TRBD2 | . | 16 | TRBJ2-7 | TRBV7-2
TGTGCCAGCAGCTTGGGGCTAAGCGGGGGGGCCTACGAGCAGTACTTC | CASSLGLSGGAYEQYF | TRBD2 | . | 16 | TRBJ2-7 | TRBV5-6
TGTGCCAGCAGCTTATGGAGGGGGAATGAGCAGTTCTTC | CASSLWRGNEQFF | . | . | 13 | TRBJ2-1 | TRBV13
TGTGCCAGCAGCTTGACCGGGGCGTACTACGAGCAGTACTTC | CASSLTGAYYEQYF | . | . | 14 | TRBJ2-7 | TRBV5-6
TGTGCCAGCGGACAGGGGGTAAACAATGAGCAGTTCTTC | CASGQGVNNEQFF | TRBD1 | many | 13 | TRBJ2-1 | TRBV7-3
TGTGCCAGCAGCTTATCCCCGGCAGGGTCCGACGAGCAGTACTTC | CASSLSPAGSDEQYF | . | once | 15 | TRBJ2-7 | TRBV11-2
TGCGCCAGCAGCCAAGATAGTGACAGGGGGACGGATGAGCAGTTCTTC | CASSQDSDRGTDEQFF | TRBD1 | . | 16 | TRBJ2-1 | TRBV4-1
TGTGCCAGCAGCCGAGGACATCTCACAGATACGCAGTATTTT | CASSRGHLTDTQYF | . | once | 14 | TRBJ2-3 | TRBV11-3
TGTGCCAGCAGCTTAGTGTACAGGAGCTCCTACAATGAGCAGTTCTTC | CASSLVYRSSYNEQFF | . | many | 16 | TRBJ2-1 | TRBV7-2
TGCAGTGCTTTAAGAAGCGCGGGTTACGAGCAGTACTTC | CSALRSAGYEQYF | . | . | 13 | TRBJ2-7 | TRBV20-1
TGCAGTGCTAGCCCCAGGAGGGGAAGCACAGATACGCAGTATTTT | CSASPRRGSTDTQYF | . | few | 15 | TRBJ2-3 | TRBV20-1
TGTGCCACCAGCAGAGCGCTGGGCGCAGATACGCAGTATTTT | CATSRALGADTQYF | . | few | 14 | TRBJ2-3 | TRBV15
TGTGCCAGCAGCCCTCACCCCGGGACAGGGTACGCCAAAAACATTCAGTACTTT | CASSPHPGTGYAKNIQYF | TRBD1 | . | 18 | TRBJ2-4 | TRBV6-7
TGTGCCAGCAGCTTATCTGGGACTCCCTTCGGGCATGAGCAGTTCTTC | CASSLSGTPFGHEQFF | . | few | 16 | TRBJ2-1 | TRBV7-2
TGCAGTAAAAAGATCCAGCGGGGACTCCCGTACCAAGAGACCCAGTACTTC | CSKKIQRGLPYQETQYF | TRBD2 | few | 17 | TRBJ2-5 | TRBV20-1
TGTGCCAGCAGCAATGGACAGGGAGGGTATGGCTACACCTTC | CASSNGQGGYGYTF | TRBD1 | many | 14 | TRBJ1-2 | TRBV12-3/TRBV12-4
TGTGCCAGCAACCCAACGGGGTCAGATACGCAGTATTTT | CASNPTGSDTQYF | . | . | 13 | TRBJ2-3 | TRBV12-3/TRBV12-4
TGTGCCAGCAGCCCCTACGGTGCGGGACAGGGAAAAGTAGGCGTAGTCAAAAACATTCAGTACTTC | CASSPYGAGQGKVGVVKNIQYF | TRBD1 | . | 22 | TRBJ2-4 | TRBV11-1
TGTGCCAGCAGTCCTCAGACAGGGTACTACGAGCAGTACTTC | CASSPQTGYYEQYF | TRBD1 | . | 14 | TRBJ2-7 | TRBV28
TGTGCCAGCAGTGATCTAGCGGAGGGAGGCACAGATACGCAGTATTTT | CASSDLAEGGTDTQYF | TRBD2 | few | 16 | TRBJ2-3 | TRBV6-4
TGCAGCTTCCAGGGTTTCGCTTTCTTT | CSFQGFAFF | . | . | 9 | TRBJ1-1 | TRBV29-1
TGTGCCAGCAGTCACACGCAGGGCTCTGGCTACACCTTC | CASSHTQGSGYTF | . | . | 13 | TRBJ1-2 | TRBV6-2/TRBV6-3
TGTGCCAGCAGCCAAACTGGCAGGCCTAACGAGCAGTACTTC | CASSQTGRPNEQYF | . | few | 14 | TRBJ2-7 | TRBV3-1
TGCAGTGCTAGCGGCAACATTGAAGCTTTCTTT | CSASGNIEAFF | . | . | 11 | TRBJ1-1 | TRBV20-1
TGTGCCAGCAGCCTCGGACAGGGGCCCCTCTACGAGCAGTACTTC | CASSLGQGPLYEQYF | TRBD1 | . | 15 | TRBJ2-7 | TRBV7-2
TGTGCCAGCAGTTACTCTAGCTATGGCTACACCTTC | CASSYSSYGYTF | . | few | 12 | TRBJ1-2 | TRBV6-2/TRBV6-3
TGTGCCAGCAGCACGTCAGGGGGGGGGCCCCTCCACTTT | CASSTSGGGPLHF | TRBD1 | . | 13 | TRBJ1-6 | TRBV9
TGCAGTGCTAGTCCGACAGGCCGATCGGGCGAGCAGTACTTC | CSASPTGRSGEQYF | . | few | 14 | TRBJ2-7 | TRBV20-1
TGTGCCAGCAGCCTAAGGGACACGGCCGAGCAGTACTTC | CASSLRDTAEQYF | . | . | 13 | TRBJ2-7 | TRBV6-2/TRBV6-3